The entry that follows covers one TCR beta chain sequence. This record belongs to a study of monozygotic twins with inflammatory bowel disease. The CDR3 length is 13 residues. The germline gives CDR1 DFQATT, CDR2 SNEGSKA (reference sequence). The authors used about 3,500 ng of total RNA per TCR library. TCRdb reprocessed the 5' RACE reads; each CDR3 protein has one entry and no DNA is given. The repertoire table contains a few hundred thousand distinct CDR3 sequences. The chain couples TRBV20-1 to TRBJ2-5; the TRBD1 assignment by TCRdb is unverifiable without DNA. The specimen sequenced was blood. This TCR derives from a human donor with ulcerative colitis or Crohn's disease, or a healthy co-twin of an affected twin (not recorded which). CDR3 sequence reads: CSARDSGKETQYF.